Detailed here is one TCR beta chain. The antigen is not known. This specimen belongs to a study of T cell responses to AZD1222 COVID-19 vaccine. Clones were sequenced by immunoSEQ multiplex PCR, and TCRdb holds only the in-frame ones, with some missing. The sample carries 95,000 or so clones, around nine tenths recorded once. Germline V lookup: CDR1 MGHRA, CDR2 YSYEKL. The CDR3 runs to 17 residues. Trimming left V 1 base short and J 0 bases short, with 10 bases between. Findings and caveats of the study: Per reports, nearly half of all spike-specific TCRs target regions that are unmutated in variants. Baseline serostatus was positive in only six AZD1222 recipients.

Material: peripheral blood, obtained on day 0 of AZD1222 vaccination. This receptor was taken from an adult in good health. J is TRBJ1-6 and V is TRBV4-1; weak D call: TRBD1 (5 bases). CDR3 amino acids: CASSQVVGGSYNSPLHF. In DNA, the CDR3 is TGCGCCAGCAGCCAAGTAGTCGGGGGCTCCTATAATTCACCCCTCCACTTT.